These T cell receptor beta chains were read from a single sample in a study of blood T cell repertoires in COVID-19. Some clones are missing from TCRdb's copy, which holds only in-frame ones; the method was immunoSEQ multiplex PCR. The table includes tens of thousands of clones, about 91% detected once. The material sequenced was peripheral blood. These receptors all stem from a man aged 60 to 75 with acute or convalescent COVID-19. CDR3s include the opening cysteine and the closing phenylalanine or tryptophan. The D gene is left open where the match is weak. The size entry is marked missing in some rows and otherwise reads once, few, many or a size class.

V gene	clone size	J gene	D gene	CDR3 DNA	CDR3 protein
TRBV28	few	TRBJ2-2	TRBD2	TGTGCCAGCAGCCCCCTTAGGGGAGCGGGAGGTTACACCGGGGAGCTGTTTTTT	CASSPLRGAGGYTGELFF
TRBV9	-	TRBJ2-5	TRBD2	TGTGCCAGCAGCGTAGGTGGTGCTAGCGGGGCGGGGGAGACCCAGTACTTC	CASSVGGASGAGETQYF
TRBV7-7	-	TRBJ2-1	-	TGTGCTAGCTCCCCGCAGGGCTCCTACAATGAGCAGTTCTTC	CASSPQGSYNEQFF
TRBV7-2	-	TRBJ1-4	-	TGTGCCAGCAGCCTCCGACAGCTGACTAATGAAAAACTGTTTTTT	CASSLRQLTNEKLFF
TRBV7-2	-	TRBJ1-1	-	TGTGCCAGCAGCTTCAGTTACACTGAAGCTTTCTTT	CASSFSYTEAFF
TRBV7-2	-	TRBJ2-7	TRBD1	TGTGCCAGCAGCTTCACAGGGGGCGTGTACGAGCAGTACTTC	CASSFTGGVYEQYF
TRBV4-2	-	TRBJ1-5	-	TGTGCCAGCAGCCAAGTAAGCGGGAATCAGCCCCAGCATTTT	CASSQVSGNQPQHF
TRBV19	-	TRBJ2-3	TRBD2	TGTGCCAGTAGTAAACTAGCGGAAGGGGCAGATACGCAGTATTTT	CASSKLAEGADTQYF
TRBV28	-	TRBJ2-5	TRBD1	TGTGCCAGCAGTCTACAGGGGTCTGGGGAGACCCAGTACTTC	CASSLQGSGETQYF
TRBV20-1	few	TRBJ2-2	-	TGCAGTGCTAGTAGCGGTACGAACACCGGGGAGCTGTTTTTT	CSASSGTNTGELFF
TRBV4-3	-	TRBJ2-7	TRBD1	TGCGCCAGCAGCCAGGATTACAGGGGAAAATACGAGCAGTACTTC	CASSQDYRGKYEQYF
TRBV11-3	once	TRBJ2-7	-	TGTGCCAGCAGCTTGGGGCAGGGCATCCACGAGCAGTACTTC	CASSLGQGIHEQYF
TRBV20-1	-	TRBJ1-2	-	TGCAGTGCCTTAACCGGAGTCGGCTACACCTTC	CSALTGVGYTF
TRBV6-5	once	TRBJ1-5	-	TGTGCCAGCAGTCGGGGGGGGTTAGGCAATCAGCCCCAGCATTTT	CASSRGGLGNQPQHF
TRBV10-2	-	TRBJ1-5	-	TGCGCCAGCAGTGGCAGGGGTCAGCCCCAGCATTTT	CASSGRGQPQHF
TRBV28	-	TRBJ1-1	TRBD1	TGTGCCAGCAGTTTGACAGGGGGAGTATTGAACACTGAAGCTTTCTTT	CASSLTGGVLNTEAFF
TRBV19	-	TRBJ2-5	TRBD2	TGTGCCAGTAGTGTTGGACTAGCGACTTCCCAAGAGACCCAGTACTTC	CASSVGLATSQETQYF
TRBV7-2	-	TRBJ1-1	TRBD1	TGTGCCAGCAGCTTAGCTGCAGGGGGCCGGACTGAAGCTTTCTTT	CASSLAAGGRTEAFF